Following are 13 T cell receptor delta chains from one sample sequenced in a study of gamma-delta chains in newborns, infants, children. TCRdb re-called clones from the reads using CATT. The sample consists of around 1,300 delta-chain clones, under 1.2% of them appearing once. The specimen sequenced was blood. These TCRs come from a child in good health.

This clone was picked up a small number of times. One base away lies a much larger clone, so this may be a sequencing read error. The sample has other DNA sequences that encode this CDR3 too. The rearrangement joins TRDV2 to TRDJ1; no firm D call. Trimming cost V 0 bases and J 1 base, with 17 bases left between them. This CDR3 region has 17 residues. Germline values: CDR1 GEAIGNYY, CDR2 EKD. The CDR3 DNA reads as TGTGCCTGTGACACCTTGTGGCCCAATGGGAGCACCGATAAACTCATCTTT. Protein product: CACDTLWPNGSTDKLIF.

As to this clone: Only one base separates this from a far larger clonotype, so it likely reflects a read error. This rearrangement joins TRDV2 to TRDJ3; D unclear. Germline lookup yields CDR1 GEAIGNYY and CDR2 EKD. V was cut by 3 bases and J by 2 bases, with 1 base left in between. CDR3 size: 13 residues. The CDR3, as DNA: TGTGCCTGTGACGCCTGGGACACCCGACAGATGTTTTTC. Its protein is CACDAWDTRQMFF.

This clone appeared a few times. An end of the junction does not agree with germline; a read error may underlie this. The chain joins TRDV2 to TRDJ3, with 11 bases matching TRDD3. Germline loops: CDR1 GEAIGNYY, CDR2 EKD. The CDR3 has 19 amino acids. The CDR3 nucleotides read TGTGCCTGTGACACCCTGGGGGATACCCGAGCCTGGGACACCCGACAGACGTTTTTC. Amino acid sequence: CACDTLGDTRAWDTRQTFF.

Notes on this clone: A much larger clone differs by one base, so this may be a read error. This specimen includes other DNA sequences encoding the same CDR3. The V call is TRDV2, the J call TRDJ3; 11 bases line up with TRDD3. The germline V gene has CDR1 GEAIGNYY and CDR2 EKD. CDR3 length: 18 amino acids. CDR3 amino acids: CACDTGGYGSWDTRQMFF. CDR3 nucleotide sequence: TGTGCCTGTGACACTGGGGGATACGGGTCCTGGGACACCCGTCAGATGTTTTTC.

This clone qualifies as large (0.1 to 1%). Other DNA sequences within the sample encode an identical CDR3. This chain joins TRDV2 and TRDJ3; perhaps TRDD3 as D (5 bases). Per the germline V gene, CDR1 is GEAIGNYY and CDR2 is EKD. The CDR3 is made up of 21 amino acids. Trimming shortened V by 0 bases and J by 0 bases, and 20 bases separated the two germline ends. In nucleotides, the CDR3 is TGTGCCTGTGACACCGTCGGACCAGGGGGGCCTAGCTCCTGGGACACCCGACAGATGTTTTTC. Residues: CACDTVGPGGPSSWDTRQMFF.

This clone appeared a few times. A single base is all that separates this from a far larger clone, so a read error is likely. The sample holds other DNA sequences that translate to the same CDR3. CDR3 DNA: TGTGCCTGTGACTCAATAGGGGATAAAGCCGATAAACTTATCTTT. Translation gives CACDSIGDKADKLIF. The chain has TRDV2 and TRDJ1; 7 nucleotides agree with TRDD3. The CDR3 covers 15 residues. From germline, CDR1 is GEAIGNYY and CDR2 EKD.

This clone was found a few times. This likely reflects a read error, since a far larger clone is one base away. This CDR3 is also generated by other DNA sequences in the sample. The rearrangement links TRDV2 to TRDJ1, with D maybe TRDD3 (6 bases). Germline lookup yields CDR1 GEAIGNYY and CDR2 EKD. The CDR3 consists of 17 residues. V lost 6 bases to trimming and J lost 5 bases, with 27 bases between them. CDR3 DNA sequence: TGTGCCTGTCTAGGACTGGGCGGATCGGAGGGGTATGATAAACTCATCTTT. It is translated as CACLGLGGSEGYDKLIF.

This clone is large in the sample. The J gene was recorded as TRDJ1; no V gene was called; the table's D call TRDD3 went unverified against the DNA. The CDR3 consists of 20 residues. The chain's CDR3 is CACDTVSPPLPAGADGKLIF. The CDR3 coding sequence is TGTGCCTGTGACACCGTCTCCCCGCCTCTCCCGGCTGGGGCCGACGGTAAACTCATCTTT.

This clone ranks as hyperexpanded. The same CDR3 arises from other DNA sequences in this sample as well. The CDR3 sequence: CACDTLSDGRDIYTDKLIF. CDR3 bases: TGTGCCTGTGACACTCTCTCGGACGGACGGGATATATACACCGATAAACTCATCTTT. The rearrangement links TRDV2 to TRDJ1, with D perhaps matching TRDD3 (6 bases). Deletions cut 1 base from V and 0 bases from J, with 23 bases between. The germline CDR1 and CDR2 sequences are GEAIGNYY and EKD. The CDR3 is made up of 19 amino acids.

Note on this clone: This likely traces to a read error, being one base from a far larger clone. CDR3 region: CACDKLLPTSVLGDTRIPGSTDKLIF. The DNA of the CDR3 is TGTGCCTGCGATAAGTTACTTCCTACGAGTGTACTGGGGGATACGCGTATCCCCGGATCCACCGATAAACTCATCTTT. This chain links TRDV2 with TRDJ1, with 13 bases matching TRDD3. The J gene, not given by TCRdb, was assigned here from a germline match of the nucleotide sequence. The junction had 38 bases not matched to a gene; V was cut back by 7 bases and J by 1 base. This CDR3 comprises 26 residues. From germline, CDR1 is GEAIGNYY and CDR2 EKD.

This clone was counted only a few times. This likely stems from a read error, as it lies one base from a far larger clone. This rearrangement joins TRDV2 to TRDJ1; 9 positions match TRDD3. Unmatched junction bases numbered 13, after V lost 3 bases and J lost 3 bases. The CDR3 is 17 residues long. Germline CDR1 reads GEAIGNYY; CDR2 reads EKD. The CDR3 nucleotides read TGTGCCTGTGACCCACTGGGGGAGATAGGTAGCGCCGATAAACTCATCTTT. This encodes CACDPLGEIGSADKLIF.

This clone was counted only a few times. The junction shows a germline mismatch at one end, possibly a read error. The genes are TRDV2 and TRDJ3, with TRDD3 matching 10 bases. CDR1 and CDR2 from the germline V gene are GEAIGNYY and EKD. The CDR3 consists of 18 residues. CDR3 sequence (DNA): TGTGCCTGTGGCACCGTTGGGGGATACTCCTGGGACACCCGACGGATGTTTTTC. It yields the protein CACGTVGGYSWDTRRMFF.

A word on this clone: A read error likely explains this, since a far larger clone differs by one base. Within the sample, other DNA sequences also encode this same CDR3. The CDR3 is CACDTWEVDKLIF. In nucleotides, the CDR3 is TGTGCCTGTGACACCTGGGAAGTCGATAAACTAATCTTT. The chain couples TRDV2 to TRDJ1; D unclear. The CDR3 loop spans 13 amino acids. CDR1 GEAIGNYY and CDR2 EKD come from the germline V gene.